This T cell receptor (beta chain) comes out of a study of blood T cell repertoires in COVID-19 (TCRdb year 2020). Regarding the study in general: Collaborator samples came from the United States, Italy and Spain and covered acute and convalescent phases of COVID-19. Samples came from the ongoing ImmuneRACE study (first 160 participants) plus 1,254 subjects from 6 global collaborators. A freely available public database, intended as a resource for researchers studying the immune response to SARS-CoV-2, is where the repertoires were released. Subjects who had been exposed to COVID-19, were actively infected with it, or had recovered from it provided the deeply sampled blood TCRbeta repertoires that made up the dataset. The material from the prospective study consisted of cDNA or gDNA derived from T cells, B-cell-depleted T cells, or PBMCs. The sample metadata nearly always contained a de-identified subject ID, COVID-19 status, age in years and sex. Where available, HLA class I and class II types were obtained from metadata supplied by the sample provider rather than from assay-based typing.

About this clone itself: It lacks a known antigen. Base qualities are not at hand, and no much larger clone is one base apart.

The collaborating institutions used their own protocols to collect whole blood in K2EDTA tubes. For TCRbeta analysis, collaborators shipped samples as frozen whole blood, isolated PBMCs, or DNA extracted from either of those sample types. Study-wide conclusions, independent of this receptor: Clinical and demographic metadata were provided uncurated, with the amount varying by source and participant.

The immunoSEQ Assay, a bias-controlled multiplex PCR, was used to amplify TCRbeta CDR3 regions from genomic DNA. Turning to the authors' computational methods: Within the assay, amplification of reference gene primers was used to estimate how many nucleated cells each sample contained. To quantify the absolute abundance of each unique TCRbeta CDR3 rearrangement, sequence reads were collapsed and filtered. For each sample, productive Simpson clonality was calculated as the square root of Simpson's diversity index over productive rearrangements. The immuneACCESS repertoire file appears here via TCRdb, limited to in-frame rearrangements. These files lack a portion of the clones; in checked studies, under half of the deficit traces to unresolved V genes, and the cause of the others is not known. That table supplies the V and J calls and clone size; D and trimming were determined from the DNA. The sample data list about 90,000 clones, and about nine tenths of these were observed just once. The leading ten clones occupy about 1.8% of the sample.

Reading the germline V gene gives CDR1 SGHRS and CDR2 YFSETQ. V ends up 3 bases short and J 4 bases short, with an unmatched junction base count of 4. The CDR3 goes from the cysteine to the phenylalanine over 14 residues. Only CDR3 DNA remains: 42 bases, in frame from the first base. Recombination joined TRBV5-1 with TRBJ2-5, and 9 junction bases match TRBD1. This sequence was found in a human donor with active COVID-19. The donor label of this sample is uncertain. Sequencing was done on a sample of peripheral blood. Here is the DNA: TGCGCCAGCAGCTCGGGACAGGGTGTAGAGACCCAGTACTTC. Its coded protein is CASSSGQGVETQYF.